This T cell receptor (beta chain) was sequenced in a study of human CD4 T cells and Enterobacteriaceae. In germline, CDR1 is SGHAT, CDR2 FQNNGV. V was cut by 4 bases and J by 4 bases, with 12 bases left in between. This CDR3 is built from 14 residues. Detection sensitivity for ex vivo total memory CD4+ was one cell in 200,000. Profiled with immunoSEQ multiplex PCR; TCRdb holds only in-frame clones, not every one. In the table there are 25,000 to 30,000 clones, roughly 79% of which are singletons. All CD4+ cells other than CD45RA+CCR7+CD95- naive cells were sorted as memory, over 98% pure. The V gene is TRBV11-2, the J gene TRBJ2-3; TRBD2 might be the D (6 bases). The TCR sequence derives from a human donor in good health. Source material: memory CD4+ T cells from blood. CDR3 protein: CASSSQTRADTQYF. CDR3 bases: TGTGCCAGCAGCTCCCAGACTAGGGCAGATACGCAGTATTTT.